The present entry profiles one TCR beta chain with its context. Assay: immunoSEQ multiplex PCR; the TCRdb copy retains only in-frame clones and omits some. The sample contains over 85,000 clones, roughly 92% of which appear only once. This sample is part of a study of siplizumab effects on memory and regulatory T cells. The source of this sequence is a human donor in good health. The source material was CD4+ T cells sorted from blood.

The CDR3 sequence: CASSFTDSFQETQYF. For the CDR3, the DNA is TGTGCCAGCAGCTTTACGGACAGCTTCCAAGAGACCCAGTACTTC. This sequence joins TRBV11-2 and TRBJ2-5, with a weak D call TRBD1 (6 bases). The CDR3 sequence is 15 residues long. Germline assignment: CDR1 SGHAT and CDR2 FQNNGV. V lost 3 bases and J lost 1, with 12 bases in between.